This entry lists 7 T cell receptor beta chains sequenced from one sample in a study of regulatory T cells in long-lasting Graves disease. Specified time point: newly diagnosed GD, antithyroid drugs for less than 3 months. The TCR library was prepared using RNA isolated from PBMCs. The TCR beta library used iRepertoire HTBI primers with Arm-PCR amplification of CDR3. TCRdb recomputed calls from the multiplex PCR reads with MiXCR, one row per CDR3 protein. The sample contains a few hundred thousand distinct CDR3 sequences, around 16% of which appear only once. In addition, the sample was reused for a study of T cells in Graves' hyperthyroidism and ophthalmopathy.

The input for sequencing was peripheral blood mononuclear cells (PBMCs), taken at new diagnosis, from a patient treated with antithyroid drugs. These TCRs come from a woman between 40 and 50 years old with Graves disease.

This clonotype has at least ten counts. The chain couples TRBV6-1 to TRBJ1-1; TRBD1 might be the D (5 bases). CDR3 length: 12 residues. CDR1 and CDR2 (germline): MNHNS, SASEGT. Trimming removed 7 bases from V and 7 bases from J, with 13 bases in between. CDR3 bases: TGTGCCAGCAATGGTGGGGGAGTTGAAGCTTTCTTT. It translates to CASNGGGVEAFF.

This clonotype was detected many times. The rearrangement joins TRBV9 to TRBJ2-7; 7 positions match TRBD2. J was trimmed by 2 bases and V by 0 bases; bases with no gene match: 8. Germline V CDR1 and CDR2: SGDLS, YYNGEE. The CDR3 spans 16 residues. The CDR3 protein is CASSVGASGHAYEQYF. CDR3 DNA sequence: TGTGCCAGCAGCGTAGGGGCTAGCGGTCATGCCTACGAGCAGTACTTC.

Many counts were recorded for this clonotype. The rearrangement joins TRBV2 to TRBJ1-5; a weak D match, TRBD1 (5 bases). Deletions cut 4 bases from V and 7 bases from J, with 14 bases between. Germline CDR1 and CDR2: SNHLY and FYNNEI. There are 14 residues in the CDR3. The CDR3 region has the DNA TGTGCCAGCAGTGGTTGGCAGGGCGGACAGCCCCAGCATTTT. Translation: CASSGWQGGQPQHF.

This clonotype was seen many times. The genes are TRBV11-3 and TRBJ2-1, with 8 bases lining up with TRBD2. CDR3 length: 16 amino acids. The V segment lost 4 bases and the J segment 1 base; nucleotides outside the gene matches: 6. Per germline, CDR1 SGHNT and CDR2 YENEEA. The chain's CDR3 is CASSSGGSGSYNEQFF. The CDR3 nucleotides read TGTGCCAGCAGCTCGGGAGGGAGTGGGTCCTACAATGAGCAGTTCTTC.

This clonotype was found a few times. The chain employs TRBV7-8 and TRBJ2-7, with D possibly matching TRBD1 (6 bases). This CDR3 has 14 residues. With 1 base removed from V and 5 bases from J, the gap between germline ends came to 12 bases. CDR1 and CDR2 from the germline V gene are SGHVS and FQNEAQ. CDR3 sequence reads: CASSLVAGAHEQYF. The DNA of the CDR3 is TGTGCCAGCAGCTTAGTGGCAGGGGCCCACGAGCAGTACTTC.

This clonotype was seen ten or more times. This chain uses TRBV7-9 with TRBJ2-5, with D perhaps given as TRBD1 or TRBD2 (5 bases each). Germline CDR1 SEHNR, CDR2 FQNEAQ (reference sequence). Trimming removed 5 bases at V and 2 bases at J, with 15 bases between. The CDR3 loop spans 15 amino acids. The CDR3 nucleotides read TGTGCCAGCAGCCTGGGGCGGGCCAGACAAGAGACCCAGTACTTC. Amino acids: CASSLGRARQETQYF.

The chain is built from TRBV9 and TRBJ2-2; no firm D call. The germline V gene encodes CDR1 SGDLS and CDR2 YYNGEE. The CDR3 totals 13 residues. Trimming shortened V by 4 bases and J by 4 bases, and 8 bases separated the two germline ends. The CDR3 DNA is TGTGCCAGCAGCCCCAGTCCCACCGGGGAGCTGTTTTTT. It encodes CASSPSPTGELFF.